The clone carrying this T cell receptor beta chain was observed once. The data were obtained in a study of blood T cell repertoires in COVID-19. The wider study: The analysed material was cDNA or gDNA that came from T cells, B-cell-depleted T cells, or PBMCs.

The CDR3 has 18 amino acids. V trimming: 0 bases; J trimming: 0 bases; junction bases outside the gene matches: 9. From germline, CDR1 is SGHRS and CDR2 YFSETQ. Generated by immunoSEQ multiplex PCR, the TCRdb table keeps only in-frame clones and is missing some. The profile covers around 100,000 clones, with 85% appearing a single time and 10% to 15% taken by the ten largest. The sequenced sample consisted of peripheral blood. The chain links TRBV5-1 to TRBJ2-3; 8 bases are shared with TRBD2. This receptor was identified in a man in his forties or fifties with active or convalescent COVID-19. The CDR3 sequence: CASSLVGRGRPSTDTQYF. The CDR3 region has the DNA TGCGCCAGCAGCTTGGTGGGCCGCGGGAGGCCCAGCACAGATACGCAGTATTTT.